The 21 T cell receptor beta chains presented below share a single source sample, sequenced in a study of cytomegalovirus exposure and HLA in healthy donors. Data came from immunoSEQ multiplex PCR; TCRdb stores just in-frame clones and leaves some out. The table shows some 210,000 clones, with 70% to 90% occurring only once. Material for sequencing was PBMCs. The receptor set was obtained from a woman aged 18-35 years in good health and CMV-seronegative.

This clone turned up a few times. The genes are TRBV2 and TRBJ2-1; TRBD2 might be the D (7 bases). The CDR3 totals 15 residues. Germline V gene data show CDR1 as SNHLY and CDR2 as FYNNEI. V lost 2 bases, J lost 7 bases, and 15 bases lay in between. The CDR3: CASSEKGGFSNEQFF. CDR3 DNA sequence: TGTGCCAGCAGTGAAAAGGGGGGGTTTAGTAATGAGCAGTTCTTC.

CDR3 in amino acids: CASSRTQETNEKLFF. CDR3 DNA sequence: TGTGCCAGCAGCCGTACACAGGAAACCAATGAAAAACTGTTTTTT. The chain has TRBV5-4 and TRBJ1-4, with a weak D call TRBD1 (5 bases). The CDR3 is 15 residues long. V was pared by 4 bases and J by 5 bases, with 15 bases between. Germline V gene lookup returns CDR1 SGHNT and CDR2 YYREEE (reference sequence).

This clone was recorded a few times. The DNA of the CDR3 is TGTGCCAGCACATCGGTCCTCGGTGGCAATCAGCCCCAGCATTTT. It specifies CASTSVLGGNQPQHF. The V and J genes are TRBV6-5 and TRBJ1-5, with D unresolved. This CDR3 contains 15 residues. Germline CDR1 reads MNHEY; CDR2 reads SVGAGI. The ends were cut back, 7 bases at V and 2 bases at J, with 15 bases in the middle.

This chain uses TRBV29-1 with TRBJ2-5, with 12 bases aligning to TRBD2. Germline assignment: CDR1 SQVTM and CDR2 ANQGSEA. The CDR3 has 16 amino acids. Germline trimming cut 5 bases from V and 3 bases from J; bases unmatched to any gene: 10. The CDR3 sequence is CSVSTSGGPFKETQYF. The CDR3 DNA follows: TGCAGCGTTTCCACTAGCGGGGGGCCCTTTAAAGAGACCCAGTACTTC.

This clone showed up just a few times. The chain is built from TRBV5-4 and TRBJ2-3; D may be TRBD2 (6 bases). From germline, CDR1 is SGHNT and CDR2 YYREEE (reference sequence). The V end lost 1 base, the J end lost 3 bases, and 12 bases lay between the germline ends. There are 15 residues in the CDR3. The CDR3: CASSLSGPGTDTQYF. In DNA form, the CDR3 reads TGTGCCAGCAGCTTGAGCGGGCCTGGGACAGATACGCAGTATTTT.

The rearrangement links TRBV30 to TRBJ2-2; 8 nucleotides match TRBD2. V was pared by 7 bases and J by 2 bases, with 6 bases of the junction left unmatched. The CDR3 has 14 amino acids. Germline CDR1 and CDR2: GTSNPN and SVGIG (reference sequence). The CDR3 DNA follows: TGTGCCTCGCGGGGGGATAAAAACACCGGGGAGCTGTTTTTT. Its translation is CASRGDKNTGELFF.

The chain employs TRBV6-5 and TRBJ1-1, with D perhaps TRBD1 (5 bases). There are 15 residues in the CDR3. V dropped 6 bases and J dropped 4 bases, with 18 bases sitting between them. Germline V gene sequence: CDR1 MNHEY, CDR2 SVGAGI. The DNA of the CDR3 is TGTGCCAGCAGCCGCACCGGGGGAGCCGGCACTGAAGCTTTCTTT. Translated: CASSRTGGAGTEAFF.

CDR3 protein: CASSELGQGPYGYTF. CDR3 DNA: TGTGCCAGCAGTGAATTAGGACAGGGACCGTATGGCTACACCTTC. V is TRBV6-1 and J is TRBJ1-2; 8 bases agree with TRBD1. The CDR3 runs to 15 residues. Trimming cost V 2 bases and J 5 bases; bases outside gene matches: 7. The germline V gene has CDR1 MNHNS and CDR2 SASEGT.

V gene TRBV7-3 combines with J gene TRBJ1-3; D is uncertain. CDR3 size: 13 residues. Looked up from germline, CDR1 is SGHTA and CDR2 is FQGTGA. Trimming removed 1 base at V and 1 base at J, with 2 bases between. DNA for the CDR3: TGTGCCAGCAGCTTAATTTCTGGAAACACCATATATTTT. It translates to CASSLISGNTIYF. Using reference TRBV7-3 and TRBJ1-3 for the parts outside the CDR3, the full variable domain is GAGVSQTPSNKVTEKGKYVELRCDPISGHTALYWYRQSLGQGPEFLIYFQGTGAADDSGLPNDRFFAVRPEGSVSTLKIQRTERGDSAVYLCASSLISGNTIYFGEGSWLTVV.

The rearrangement joins TRBV7-9 to TRBJ2-1; D might be TRBD1 or TRBD2, each matching 5 bases. Deletions cut 8 bases from V and 9 bases from J, with 14 bases between. From germline, CDR1 is SEHNR and CDR2 FQNEAQ (reference sequence). The CDR3 length is 12 residues. CDR3 in DNA: TGTGCCAGCGCCCCCTACGGGGCTGAGCAGTTCTTC. Its translation: CASAPYGAEQFF.

This sequence joins TRBV10-3 and TRBJ1-1; D unresolved. The CDR3 runs 13 residues. Germline assignment: CDR1 ENHRY and CDR2 SYGVKD. The V and J ends lost 4 bases and 7 bases respectively, with 13 bases between them. In nucleotides, the CDR3 is TGTGCCATCAGTGGACCCGGACGGTTTGAAGCTTTCTTT. This sequence encodes CAISGPGRFEAFF.

This clone was found a few times. The chain combines TRBV30 with TRBJ1-5; D may be TRBD1 (5 bases). V lost 0 bases, J lost 3 bases, and 9 bases lay in between. The CDR3 runs to 14 residues. Germline-derived CDR1 and CDR2 are GTSNPN and SVGIG (reference sequence). CDR3 sequence: CAWSVAQVNQPQHF. The DNA for the CDR3 is TGTGCCTGGAGTGTAGCACAGGTCAATCAGCCCCAGCATTTT.

This clone was seen more than once but under ten times. This chain connects TRBV6-6 to TRBJ1-1; TRBD1 might be the D (6 bases). V was clipped by 6 bases and J by 6 bases, with 11 bases between them. Germline V gene lookup returns CDR1 MNHNY and CDR2 SVGAGI (reference sequence). The CDR3 is 12 amino acids. The CDR3 DNA reads TGTGCCAGCAGGGGAGGGACACCTGAAGCTTTCTTT. Translating gives CASRGGTPEAFF.

V gene TRBV19 combines with J gene TRBJ1-5, with 8 bases that match TRBD1. The CDR3 runs to 15 residues. V was pared by 3 bases and J by 5 bases, with 6 bases of the junction left unmatched. The germline V gene encodes CDR1 LNHDA and CDR2 SQIVND (reference sequence). CDR3 protein: CASSIWGTGHQPQHF. The CDR3 DNA sequence: TGTGCCAGTAGTATTTGGGGGACAGGACATCAGCCCCAGCATTTT.

This clone was found a few times. In nucleotides, the CDR3 is TGCGCCAGCAGCTTGGATGGGACCTTAGGATCACCCCTCCACTTT. This codes for CASSLDGTLGSPLHF. This chain joins TRBV5-1 and TRBJ1-6; D is possibly TRBD1 (5 bases). V was clipped by 0 bases and J by 10 bases, with 14 bases between them. Germline-derived CDR1 and CDR2 are SGHRS and YFSETQ. The CDR3 is 15 amino acids.

This sequence joins TRBV19 and TRBJ2-7; 7 bases fit TRBD2. Per germline, CDR1 LNHDA and CDR2 SQIVND (reference sequence). The CDR3 is 13 residues long. V shed 6 bases and J 2 bases; nucleotides not matched to a gene: 4. CDR3 bases: TGTGCCAGTAGGGTGGCGGGAGCCTACGAGCAGTACTTC. This sequence encodes CASRVAGAYEQYF.

This clone appeared a few times. V gene TRBV6-1 combines with J gene TRBJ2-1, with 14 positions matching TRBD2. Germline V gene lookup returns CDR1 MNHNS and CDR2 SASEGT. With 4 bases clipped from V and 9 bases from J, the junction kept 11 bases outside the gene matches. The CDR3 is 17 amino acids. The CDR3 DNA is TGTGCCAGCAGTGCTGCGGGACTAGCGGGAGATGCAGGTGAGCAGTTCTTC. Translation: CASSAAGLAGDAGEQFF.

The chain has TRBV14 and TRBJ1-1, with TRBD1 identical over 7 bases. The CDR3 loop spans 15 amino acids. The V gene's germline CDR1 is SGHDN and CDR2 FVKESK. The ends lost 2 bases at V and 5 bases at J; junction bases unmatched: 8. CDR3 region: CASSQNRGRVTEAFF. The CDR3 DNA sequence: TGTGCCAGCAGCCAAAACAGGGGACGGGTGACTGAAGCTTTCTTT.

The rearrangement links TRBV5-1 to TRBJ2-3; the D call may be TRBD1 or TRBD2 (6 bases each). Per germline, CDR1 SGHRS and CDR2 YFSETQ. V was trimmed by 4 bases and J by 2 bases, leaving 17 bases between them. This CDR3 has 16 residues. CDR3 DNA sequence: TGCGCCAGCAGCCCGGGGGCTAGCGCTTACACAGATACGCAGTATTTT. This translates into CASSPGASAYTDTQYF.

The V call is TRBV13, the J call TRBJ2-2, with 11 bases lining up with TRBD1. The CDR3 contains 16 residues. Looked up from germline, CDR1 is PRHDT and CDR2 is FYEKMQ (reference sequence). V was clipped by 6 bases and J by 4 bases; unmatched bases: 7. The DNA for the CDR3 is TGTGCCAGCAGTCAAGGGACAGGGGGATTCACCGGGGAGCTGTTTTTT. Residues: CASSQGTGGFTGELFF.

This chain uses TRBV6-1 with TRBJ2-2; tentatively, D is TRBD1 or TRBD2 (5 bases each). The CDR3 runs to 14 residues. Between the trimmed V and J ends, which lost 2 bases and 5 bases, there was a span of 9 bases. Germline V CDR1 and CDR2: MNHNS, SASEGT. CDR3: CASSESGPTGELFF. CDR3 DNA: TGTGCCAGCAGTGAATCGGGGCCTACCGGGGAGCTGTTTTTT.